This TCR beta chain was found in a study of CD8+CD57+ T cells in acquired aplastic anemia. Study-wide context: DNA per sorted CD4+ or CD8+ sample ranged 0.2 to 27.4 ug, averaging around 3.2 ug. Findings of the study overall: CD8+ Simpson's diversity did not differ significantly between patients and controls.

Profiles of TCR beta VDJ and CDR3 were generated from a genomic DNA template. TCRdb used MiXCR to reprocess the reads, holding one entry per CDR3 protein. The data hold around 430,000 distinct CDR3 sequences, with roughly 34% observed a single time. The V end lost 4 bases, the J end lost 12 bases, and 18 bases lay between the germline ends. Germline values: CDR1 SNHLY, CDR2 FYNNEI. This CDR3 has 13 amino acids. This clonotype came up many times. Its antigen is still unknown. Before being chosen for sequencing, patients had shown CD8+CD57+ cell expansion by flow cytometry. Every patient was diagnosed with severe acquired aplastic anemia. Blood was sampled before the patients had received any therapy.

Sequencing was done on a sample of sorted CD4+, CD8+, or CD8+CD57+ T cells (not recorded which) from PBMCs. This sequence joins TRBV2 and TRBJ1-1, with D possibly matching TRBD1 (5 bases). The sequence came from a human donor with aplastic anemia. The chain's CDR3 is CASSVRDPGETFF. In DNA form, the CDR3 reads TGTGCCAGCAGTGTCAGGGACCCCGGAGAGACTTTCTTT.